The sequence of this T cell receptor (beta chain) was determined in a study of OX40 agonist ivuxolimab in advanced cancers. General study points: Partial responders receiving 0.1-3.0 mg/kg showed among the lowest clonal expansion.

Per germline, CDR1 SGHRS and CDR2 YFSETQ. The CDR3 contains 12 residues. Trimming cost V 4 bases and J 9 bases, with 14 bases left between them. Using immunoSEQ multiplex PCR, the repertoire was profiled, and TCRdb retains in-frame clones only, with some absent. The table has tens of thousands of clones, around 87% seen once. In the case of this clone: Its antigen is currently unknown.

The sequenced sample was CD4+ or CD8+ T cells sorted from blood, obtained in a trial of the OX40 agonist ivuxolimab. The chain joins TRBV5-1 to TRBJ2-7, with D maybe TRBD1 (5 bases). The origin of this receptor is an adult with an advanced solid tumor such as melanoma, head and neck, liver or kidney cancer. The CDR3 spells CASSQEKGVQYF. The CDR3 nucleotides are TGCGCCAGCAGCCAAGAAAAAGGGGTGCAGTACTTC.